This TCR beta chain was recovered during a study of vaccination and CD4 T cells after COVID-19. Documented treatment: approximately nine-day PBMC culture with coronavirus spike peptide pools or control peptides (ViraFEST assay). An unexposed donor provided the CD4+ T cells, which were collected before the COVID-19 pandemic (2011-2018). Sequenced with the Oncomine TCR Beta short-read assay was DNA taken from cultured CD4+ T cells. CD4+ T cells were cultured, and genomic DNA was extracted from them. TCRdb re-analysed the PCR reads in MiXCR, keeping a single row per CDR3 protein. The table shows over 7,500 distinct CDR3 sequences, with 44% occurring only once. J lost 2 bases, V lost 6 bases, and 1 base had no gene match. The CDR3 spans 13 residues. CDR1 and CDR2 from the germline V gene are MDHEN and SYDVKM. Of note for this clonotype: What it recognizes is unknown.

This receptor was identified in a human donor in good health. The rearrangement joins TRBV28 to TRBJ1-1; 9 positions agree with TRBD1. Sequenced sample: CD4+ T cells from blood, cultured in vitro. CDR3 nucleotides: TGTGCCAGCAGGGACAGGGGTAACACTGAAGCTTTCTTT. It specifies CASRDRGNTEAFF.